The entry below describes one TCR beta chain. These data come from a study of blood T cell repertoires in COVID-19. Across the study: The study drew acute and convalescent COVID-19 samples from the United States, Italy and Spain. T cells, B-cell-depleted T cells, or PBMCs supplied cDNA or gDNA.

In the original processing: Amplification from reference gene primers served as the basis for estimated nucleated cell counts. The table came from immunoSEQ multiplex PCR; TCRdb's copy has only in-frame clones and leaves some out. From that table come the V and J calls and clone size; the DNA was used to work out D and trimming. The sample holds around 200,000 clones, around 86% seen once. V lost 6 bases to trimming and J lost 4 bases; unmatched junction nucleotides: 8. The length of the CDR3 is 15 residues. The germline V gene encodes CDR1 MNHEY and CDR2 SVGEGT. This chain joins TRBV6-2 or TRBV6-3 and TRBJ1-5; 8 bases line up with TRBD1. This receptor was identified in a human donor in a cohort sampled during active COVID-19. The sequenced material came from peripheral blood. The CDR3 sequence: CASSQGQGGNQPQHF. CDR3 in DNA: TGTGCCAGCAGCCAAGGACAGGGAGGTAATCAGCCCCAGCATTTT.